What follows describes a single T cell receptor beta chain. This sample was taken from a study of T cells in Graves' hyperthyroidism and ophthalmopathy. This CDR3 has 13 residues. Between the trimmed V and J ends, which lost 2 bases and 10 bases, there was a span of 13 bases. Germline V gene lookup returns CDR1 SGDLS and CDR2 YYNGEE. Authors of the study amplified TCR beta CDR3 regions from RNA transcripts. Using the HTBI primer set, a first-round RT-PCR was run on the TCR CDR3. TCRdb redid the calling of the multiplex PCR reads with MiXCR, one entry per CDR3 protein. The table records 250,000 to 300,000 distinct CDR3 sequences, around 19% of them present only once.

The clonotype was recovered from a man aged 50-59 years with Graves' ophthalmopathy. Sequences were obtained from blood. The genes are TRBV9 and TRBJ2-1; D not resolved. CDR3 DNA: TGTGCCAGCAGCGTCTTGGGGTCAGGCGAGCAGTTCTTC. Encoded protein: CASSVLGSGEQFF.